This TCR beta chain comes out of a study of regulatory T cells in long-lasting Graves disease. Time point: newly diagnosed GD, antithyroid drugs for less than 3 months. Researchers made the TCR library from RNA that was extracted from PBMCs. This clonotype has a count of ten or more. The germline V and J ends were trimmed by 2 bases and 2 bases, with 13 bases remaining between them. CDR3 size: 15 residues. Germline assignment: CDR1 SEHNR and CDR2 FQNEAQ (reference sequence). Researchers made TCR beta libraries by using iRepertoire HTBI primers and running Arm-PCR on CDR3 regions. From the multiplex PCR reads, TCRdb called clonotypes with MiXCR, one entry per CDR3 protein. The sample has 500,000 to 700,000 distinct CDR3 sequences; roughly 16% are singletons. These same records also appear under a second study, on T cells in Graves' hyperthyroidism and ophthalmopathy. Per that paper: The model foresaw ophthalmopathy a median around 6.8 months prior to onset.

The receptor was derived from a woman aged 30 to 39 with Graves disease. This rearrangement joins TRBV7-9 to TRBJ2-7; no firm D call. The input for sequencing was peripheral blood mononuclear cells (PBMCs), taken at new diagnosis, from a patient treated with antithyroid drugs. DNA for the CDR3: TGTGCCAGCAGCTTAAAACGGGCACAGACCTACGAGCAGTACTTC. Translation gives CASSLKRAQTYEQYF.